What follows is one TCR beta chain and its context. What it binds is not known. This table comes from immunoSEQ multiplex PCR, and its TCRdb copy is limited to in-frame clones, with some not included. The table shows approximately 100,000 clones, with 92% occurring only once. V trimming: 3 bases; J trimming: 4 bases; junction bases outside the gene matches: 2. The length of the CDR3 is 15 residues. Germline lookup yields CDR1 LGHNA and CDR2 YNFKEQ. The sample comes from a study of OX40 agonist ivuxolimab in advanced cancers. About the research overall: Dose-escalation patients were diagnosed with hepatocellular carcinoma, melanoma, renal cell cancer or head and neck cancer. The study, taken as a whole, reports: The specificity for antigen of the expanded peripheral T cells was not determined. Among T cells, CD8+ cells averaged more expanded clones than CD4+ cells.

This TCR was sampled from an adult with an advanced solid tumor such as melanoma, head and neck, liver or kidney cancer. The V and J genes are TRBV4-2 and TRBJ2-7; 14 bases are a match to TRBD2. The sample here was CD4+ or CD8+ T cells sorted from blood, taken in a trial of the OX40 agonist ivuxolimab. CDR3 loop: CASSQRTSGRYEQYF. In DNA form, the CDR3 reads TGTGCCAGCAGCCAGCGGACTAGCGGGAGGTACGAGCAGTACTTC.